One and the same sample provided the 21 T cell receptor beta chains below, sequenced in a study of T cell clones after liver transplantation. Assay used: immunoSEQ multiplex PCR; TCRdb lists only in-frame clones, some missing. The sample records roughly 120,000 clones, 90% being singletons. Material: CD4+ T cells from blood, obtained 12 months after liver transplant. These receptors all stem from a human patient who received a liver transplant. Some T cells may be the graft donor's.

The V and J genes are TRBV28 and TRBJ1-3; no clear D. CDR3 length: 15 amino acids. Germline V gene sequence: CDR1 MDHEN, CDR2 SYDVKM. Between the trimmed V and J ends, which lost 5 bases and 2 bases, there was a span of 13 bases. The CDR3 is CASSILHGAGNTIYF. CDR3 sequence (DNA): TGTGCCAGCAGTATCCTTCACGGGGCTGGAAACACCATATATTTT.

J is TRBJ2-1 and V is TRBV7-2; 8 bases are shared with TRBD1. Germline-derived CDR1 and CDR2 are SGHTA and FQGNSA. V shed 7 bases, J shed 0 bases, and the junction held 5 bases outside the gene matches. The CDR3 extends over 15 amino acids. The chain's CDR3 is CASTTTGGSYNEQFF. In DNA, the CDR3 is TGTGCCAGCACGACAACAGGGGGCTCCTACAATGAGCAGTTCTTC.

The chain carries TRBV5-6 and TRBJ2-7, with D tentatively TRBD2 (6 bases). With 4 bases removed from V and 6 bases from J, the gap between germline ends came to 23 bases. This CDR3 spans 16 amino acids. The germline CDR1 and CDR2 sequences are SGHDT and YYEEEE. CDR3 residues: CASSGRLVLSGVEQYF. In nucleotides, the CDR3 is TGTGCCAGCAGCGGGAGACTAGTTTTATCGGGAGTCGAGCAGTACTTC.

The chain carries TRBV7-6 and TRBJ2-3, with D possibly matching TRBD1 (6 bases). The CDR3 covers 18 residues. Trimming cost V 5 bases and J 0 bases, with 21 bases left between them. CDR1 SGHVS and CDR2 FNYEAQ come from the germline V gene. The CDR3 reads CASSGVGALPSSTDTQYF. The DNA for the CDR3 is TGTGCCAGCAGCGGGGTGGGGGCTCTCCCTTCTAGCACAGATACGCAGTATTTT. Drawing the rest from reference TRBV7-6 and TRBJ2-3, the complete variable domain is GAGVSQSPRYKVTKRGQDVALRCDPISGHVSLYWYRQALGQGPEFLTYFNYEAQQDKSGLPNDRFSAERPEGSISTLTIQRTEQRDSAMYRCASSGVGALPSSTDTQYFGPGTRLTVL.

The chain links TRBV7-2 to TRBJ2-7; 11 nucleotides agree with TRBD1. The CDR3 extends over 13 amino acids. Germline V gene data show CDR1 as SGHTA and CDR2 as FQGNSA. Unmatched junction bases numbered 2, after V lost 4 bases and J lost 6 bases. The CDR3 DNA follows: TGTGCCAGCAGCTCGGGACAGGGGGGCGAGCAGTACTTC. Translating gives CASSSGQGGEQYF.

J is TRBJ2-7 and V is TRBV7-6; D might be TRBD2 (5 bases). The CDR3 has 14 residues. The V and J ends lost 0 bases and 5 bases respectively, with 11 bases between them. The germline gives CDR1 SGHVS, CDR2 FNYEAQ. CDR3 residues: CASSLARTGNEQYF. The DNA for the CDR3 is TGTGCCAGCAGCTTAGCACGGACCGGGAACGAGCAGTACTTC.

The chain joins TRBV5-1 to TRBJ2-3; D assignment may be TRBD1 or TRBD2 (6 bases each). The CDR3 is 16 amino acids. The germline V gene has CDR1 SGHRS and CDR2 YFSETQ. Between the trimmed V and J ends, which lost 0 bases and 1 base, there was a span of 12 bases. The CDR3 protein is CASSLDSGAGTDTQYF. For the CDR3, the DNA is TGCGCCAGCAGCTTGGATTCGGGGGCAGGCACAGATACGCAGTATTTT.

This chain uses TRBV6-5 with TRBJ2-2, with no clear D. V was shortened by 6 bases and J by 0 bases, with 8 bases between the two germline ends. Germline assignment: CDR1 MNHEY and CDR2 SVGAGI. This CDR3 comprises 14 residues. The CDR3 sequence is CASRRVTNTGELFF. The CDR3 nucleotides are TGTGCCAGCAGAAGGGTCACGAACACCGGGGAGCTGTTTTTT.

This clone appeared a single time. This chain joins TRBV7-8 and TRBJ1-5, with a weak D call TRBD1 (5 bases). Trimming cost V 5 bases and J 3 bases, with 14 bases left between them. The germline V gene encodes CDR1 SGHVS and CDR2 FQNEAQ. The CDR3 loop spans 15 amino acids. This CDR3 reads CASSPGLTFNQPQHF. The DNA of the CDR3 is TGTGCCAGCAGCCCGGGACTCACTTTCAATCAGCCCCAGCATTTT.

This clone was detected many times. This CDR3 is CASSYGQGEEKLFF. The DNA of the CDR3 is TGTGCCAGCAGTTACGGACAGGGTGAGGAAAAACTGTTTTTT. The rearrangement uses TRBV6-5 and TRBJ1-4; 8 bases map to TRBD1. After removal of 2 bases from V and 8 bases from J, the junction contained 4 bases not matched to a gene. CDR1 is MNHEY, CDR2 SVGAGI, per germline. The CDR3 is made up of 14 amino acids.

The chain links TRBV19 to TRBJ2-1, with TRBD1 matching 8 bases. The germline gives CDR1 LNHDA, CDR2 SQIVND (reference sequence). Trimming at V came to 7 bases and at J to 0 bases, leaving 2 bases not matched to a gene. This CDR3 has 14 residues. CDR3 sequence (DNA): TGTGCCAGTAAGGACAGGGCCTCCTACAATGAGCAGTTCTTC. Residues: CASKDRASYNEQFF.

J is TRBJ2-1 and V is TRBV6-5; TRBD2 aligns across 9 bases. The CDR3 extends over 15 amino acids. The junction had 8 bases not matched to a gene; V was cut back by 2 bases and J by 9 bases. Looked up from germline, CDR1 is MNHEY and CDR2 is SVGAGI. Here the CDR3 reads CASSYEAGGPPEQFF. CDR3 DNA: TGTGCCAGCAGTTACGAGGCGGGAGGGCCCCCTGAGCAGTTCTTC.

Only a few counts were recorded for this clone. This chain links TRBV7-2 with TRBJ1-1; unclear D gene. CDR1 is SGHTA and CDR2 is FQGNSA in the germline V gene. The CDR3 covers 13 residues. V dropped 5 bases and J dropped 0 bases, with 7 bases sitting between them. CDR3 nucleotides: TGTGCCAGCAGCGCGACGCTGAACACTGAAGCTTTCTTT. Its translation: CASSATLNTEAFF.

The V and J genes are TRBV9 and TRBJ1-3; D perhaps matches TRBD1 (5 bases). Germline assignment: CDR1 SGDLS and CDR2 YYNGEE. This CDR3 region has 13 residues. V was clipped by 6 bases and J by 4 bases, with 11 bases between them. CDR3 sequence reads: CASNRGSGNTIYF. In DNA form, the CDR3 reads TGTGCCAGCAACCGGGGGAGCGGAAACACCATATATTTT.

CDR3 nucleotide sequence: TGTGCCAGCAGCCCGTTCACTAGCGGGGCCCTCAGGGGGTCCGGGGAGCTGTTTTTT. It codes for CASSPFTSGALRGSGELFF. The genes are TRBV7-3 and TRBJ2-2; 10 bases are a match to TRBD2. Germline CDR1 SGHTA, CDR2 FQGTGA. The V and J ends lost 5 bases and 6 bases, in that order; junction bases with no gene match: 18. This CDR3 contains 19 residues. Combining the CDR3 with reference TRBV7-3 and TRBJ2-2 gives the whole variable domain GAGVSQTPSNKVTEKGKYVELRCDPISGHTALYWYRQSLGQGPEFLIYFQGTGAADDSGLPNDRFFAVRPEGSVSTLKIQRTERGDSAVYLCASSPFTSGALRGSGELFFGEGSRLTVL.

The genes are TRBV12-2 and TRBJ1-2; the D call of TRBD1 is as the table states it, not checked on the DNA. TRBV12-2 has pseudogene status. CDR3 length: 14 residues. As DNA, the CDR3 is TGTGCAAGTCGCTTAATCCAGGGAAACTATGGCTACACCTTC. Translating it yields CASRLIQGNYGYTF.

Regarding this clone: Other DNA sequences of this sample code for an identical CDR3. The chain carries TRBV28 and TRBJ1-2; D is possibly TRBD1 (6 bases). There are 13 residues in the CDR3. The germline V gene encodes CDR1 MDHEN and CDR2 SYDVKM. The V gene lost 2 bases and the J gene lost 2 bases, with 6 bases spanning the gap. CDR3 bases: TGTGCCAGCAGTTTACAGGGGAACTATGGCTACACCTTC. This gives the protein CASSLQGNYGYTF.

This chain links TRBV11-2 with TRBJ2-7; 7 nucleotides match TRBD2. The germline V gene encodes CDR1 SGHAT and CDR2 FQNNGV. The CDR3 is 13 amino acids. V shed 6 bases and J 6 bases; nucleotides not matched to a gene: 8. Here the CDR3 reads CASRTPGTIEQYF. Here the CDR3 DNA reads TGTGCCAGCAGAACACCCGGGACTATCGAGCAGTACTTC.

The sample holds one count of this clone. The chain uses TRBV5-5 and TRBJ2-7; D is ambiguous. Germline CDR1 SGHKS, CDR2 YYEKEE (reference sequence). V was trimmed by 2 bases and J by 3 bases, leaving 9 bases between them. This CDR3 is built from 13 residues. The CDR3 reads CASSLPSIYEQYF. CDR3 DNA: TGTGCCAGCAGCTTACCATCGATCTACGAGCAGTACTTC.

Here the CDR3 DNA reads TGCGCCAGCAGGAGGGAGCTGAGCACAGATACGCAGTATTTT. Translated, it gives CASRRELSTDTQYF. The V call is TRBV5-1, the J call TRBJ2-3; D is possibly TRBD2 (5 bases). Deletions cut 5 bases from V and 0 bases from J, with 10 bases between. Germline lookup yields CDR1 SGHRS and CDR2 YFSETQ. This CDR3 is built from 14 residues.

The chain combines TRBV4-3 with TRBJ1-1, with D unclear. Germline V gene lookup returns CDR1 LGHNA and CDR2 YSLEER. The CDR3 is 13 amino acids. Trimming cost V 0 bases and J 11 bases, with 13 bases left between them. CDR3 DNA sequence: TGCGCCAGCAGCCAAGATCTTCAGGAGACGGCTTTCTTT. This encodes CASSQDLQETAFF.